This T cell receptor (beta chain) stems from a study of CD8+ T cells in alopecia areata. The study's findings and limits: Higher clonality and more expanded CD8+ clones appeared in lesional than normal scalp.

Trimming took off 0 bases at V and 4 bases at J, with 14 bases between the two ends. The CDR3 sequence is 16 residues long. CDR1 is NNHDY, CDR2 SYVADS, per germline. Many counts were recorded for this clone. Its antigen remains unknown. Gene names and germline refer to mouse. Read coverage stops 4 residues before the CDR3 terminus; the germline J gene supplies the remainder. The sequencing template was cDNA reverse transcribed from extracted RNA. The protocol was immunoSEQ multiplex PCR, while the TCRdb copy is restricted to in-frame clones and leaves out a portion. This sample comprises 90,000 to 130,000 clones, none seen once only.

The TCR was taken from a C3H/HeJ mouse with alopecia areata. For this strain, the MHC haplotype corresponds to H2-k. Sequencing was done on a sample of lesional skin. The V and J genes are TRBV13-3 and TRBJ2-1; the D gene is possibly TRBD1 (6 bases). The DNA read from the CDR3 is TGTGCCAGCAGTGATGCCTCCGGGACAAAATATGCT. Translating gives CASSDASGTKYA. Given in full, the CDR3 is CASSDASGTKYAEQFF.